These T cell receptor beta chains were read from a single sample in a study of T cells in Graves' hyperthyroidism and ophthalmopathy. MiXCR, run by TCRdb on the multiplex PCR reads, gives a single entry per CDR3 protein. The sample records around 340,000 distinct CDR3 sequences, around 23% being singletons. Sequenced: blood. These receptors originate from a woman in her forties or fifties with Graves' hyperthyroidism. The CDR3 runs from the conserved cysteine through the conserved F or W. The D gene is left open where the match is weak. A row's size may be missing; if present it is once, few, many or a size class.

D gene: .; V gene: TRBV20-1; clone size: few; J gene: TRBJ1-1; CDR3 protein: CSARVGGPNTEAFF; CDR3 DNA: TGCAGTGCTAGAGTCGGAGGCCCGAACACTGAAGCTTTCTTT
D gene: .; V gene: TRBV5-5; clone size: .; J gene: TRBJ2-5; CDR3 protein: CASSPRSGGETQYF; CDR3 DNA: TGTGCCAGCAGCCCGCGATCTGGCGGAGAGACCCAGTACTTC
D gene: .; V gene: TRBV12-3/TRBV12-4; clone size: many; J gene: TRBJ2-4; CDR3 protein: CASSRDPQNIQYF; CDR3 DNA: TGTGCCAGCAGCCGGGACCCCCAGAACATTCAGTACTTC
D gene: .; V gene: TRBV27; clone size: many; J gene: TRBJ1-1; CDR3 protein: CASSLSLNTEAFF; CDR3 DNA: TGTGCCAGCAGCTTAAGTTTGAACACTGAAGCTTTCTTT
D gene: .; V gene: TRBV12-3/TRBV12-4; clone size: many; J gene: TRBJ2-1; CDR3 protein: CASRPDQLDEQFF; CDR3 DNA: TGTGCCAGCAGACCCGACCAGTTGGATGAGCAGTTCTTC
D gene: .; V gene: TRBV7-2; clone size: .; J gene: TRBJ2-7; CDR3 protein: CASSFSLLLSYEQYF; CDR3 DNA: TGTGCCAGCAGCTTCAGCCTACTTCTTTCCTACGAGCAGTACTTC
D gene: .; V gene: TRBV18; clone size: .; J gene: TRBJ1-2; CDR3 protein: CASSPGQNNYGYTF; CDR3 DNA: TGTGCCAGCTCACCAGGGCAGAATAACTATGGCTACACCTTC
D gene: .; V gene: TRBV7-2; clone size: .; J gene: TRBJ1-5; CDR3 protein: CASSLGTSYQPQHF; CDR3 DNA: TGTGCCAGCAGCTTAGGAACCAGCTATCAGCCCCAGCATTTT
D gene: TRBD2; V gene: TRBV7-9; clone size: .; J gene: TRBJ2-7; CDR3 protein: CAISRHSWEGSYEQYF; CDR3 DNA: TGTGCCATCTCGAGGCACTCGTGGGAGGGCTCCTACGAGCAGTACTTC
D gene: .; V gene: TRBV6-5; clone size: many; J gene: TRBJ1-1; CDR3 protein: CASSYSESTEAFF; CDR3 DNA: TGTGCCAGCAGTTACTCGGAGTCCACTGAAGCTTTCTTT
D gene: TRBD2; V gene: TRBV7-9; clone size: .; J gene: TRBJ2-5; CDR3 protein: CASSLGAGEETQYF; CDR3 DNA: TGTGCCAGCAGCTTAGGAGCGGGGGAAGAGACCCAGTACTTC
D gene: .; V gene: TRBV2; clone size: many; J gene: TRBJ2-1; CDR3 protein: CASSEIVSSYNEQFF; CDR3 DNA: TGTGCCAGCAGTGAAATCGTGAGCTCCTACAATGAGCAGTTCTTC
D gene: .; V gene: TRBV7-9; clone size: many; J gene: TRBJ2-7; CDR3 protein: CASSFLGGSHEQYF; CDR3 DNA: TGTGCCAGCAGCTTTTTAGGAGGGAGCCACGAGCAGTACTTC
D gene: .; V gene: TRBV18; clone size: .; J gene: TRBJ1-1; CDR3 protein: CASSGVSAEAFF; CDR3 DNA: TGTGCCAGCTCGGGGGTTTCGGCTGAAGCTTTCTTT
D gene: .; V gene: TRBV2; clone size: many; J gene: TRBJ2-7; CDR3 protein: CASRDDRFWYF; CDR3 DNA: TGTGCCAGCAGAGACGACAGGTTTTGGTACTTC
D gene: TRBD2; V gene: TRBV28; clone size: many; J gene: TRBJ2-7; CDR3 protein: CASSSYRAGGIEQYF; CDR3 DNA: TGTGCCAGCAGTTCTTACCGAGCGGGAGGCATCGAGCAGTACTTC
D gene: TRBD2; V gene: TRBV6-2/TRBV6-3; clone size: .; J gene: TRBJ2-3; CDR3 protein: CASVGGASTDTQYF; CDR3 DNA: TGTGCCAGCGTCGGGGGGGCGAGCACAGATACGCAGTATTTT
D gene: TRBD1; V gene: TRBV25-1; clone size: .; J gene: TRBJ1-5; CDR3 protein: CASRTGDGNQPQHF; CDR3 DNA: TGTGCCAGCAGGACAGGGGATGGCAATCAGCCCCAGCATTTT
D gene: .; V gene: TRBV13; clone size: many; J gene: TRBJ1-4; CDR3 protein: CASSPRPPSTNEKLFF; CDR3 DNA: TGTGCCAGCAGCCCGCGGCCACCCTCAACTAATGAAAAACTGTTTTTT
D gene: TRBD2; V gene: TRBV9; clone size: .; J gene: TRBJ2-1; CDR3 protein: CASSVDGSGGANEQFF; CDR3 DNA: TGTGCCAGCAGCGTAGACGGTAGCGGGGGGGCCAATGAGCAGTTCTTC
D gene: .; V gene: TRBV20-1; clone size: .; J gene: TRBJ2-4; CDR3 protein: CSARENHKEIFKNIQYF; CDR3 DNA: TGCAGTGCTAGAGAAAACCACAAGGAGATATTCAAAAACATTCAGTACTTC
D gene: .; V gene: TRBV27; clone size: .; J gene: TRBJ2-7; CDR3 protein: CATNGGLGDEQYF; CDR3 DNA: TGTGCCACCAACGGGGGGCTAGGAGACGAGCAGTACTTC
D gene: TRBD1; V gene: TRBV6-1; clone size: .; J gene: TRBJ1-5; CDR3 protein: CASSELGWDSGSPQHF; CDR3 DNA: TGTGCCAGCAGTGAATTGGGGTGGGACAGTGGATCGCCCCAGCATTTT
D gene: TRBD1; V gene: TRBV2; clone size: many; J gene: TRBJ2-2; CDR3 protein: CASSAGQGYATGELFF; CDR3 DNA: TGTGCCAGCAGCGCGGGACAGGGGTATGCGACCGGGGAGCTGTTTTTT
D gene: .; V gene: TRBV11-2; clone size: many; J gene: TRBJ1-5; CDR3 protein: CASSLDGTYNQPQHF; CDR3 DNA: TGTGCCAGCAGCTTAGATGGGACGTACAATCAGCCCCAGCATTTT
D gene: TRBD2; V gene: TRBV7-3; clone size: .; J gene: TRBJ2-1; CDR3 protein: CASSPLSGTIHNEQFF; CDR3 DNA: TGTGCCAGCAGCCCACTTTCAGGGACTATACACAATGAGCAGTTCTTC
D gene: TRBD2; V gene: TRBV7-9; clone size: .; J gene: TRBJ2-1; CDR3 protein: CASIRTSGRPFF; CDR3 DNA: TGTGCCAGCATCAGGACTAGCGGGAGACCGTTCTTC
D gene: .; V gene: TRBV7-3; clone size: .; J gene: TRBJ2-7; CDR3 protein: CASSLTDRDEQYF; CDR3 DNA: TGTGCCAGCAGCTTAACGGATCGGGACGAGCAGTACTTC
D gene: TRBD2; V gene: TRBV30; clone size: many; J gene: TRBJ2-7; CDR3 protein: CAWSVLGGRSGRREQYF; CDR3 DNA: TGTGCCTGGAGTGTACTCGGCGGGAGGTCCGGCCGGCGAGAGCAGTACTTC
D gene: TRBD1; V gene: TRBV3-1; clone size: .; J gene: TRBJ1-6; CDR3 protein: CASSRDRRGSPLHF; CDR3 DNA: TGTGCCAGCAGCCGGGACAGGAGAGGTTCACCCCTCCACTTT
D gene: .; V gene: TRBV30; clone size: .; J gene: TRBJ2-7; CDR3 protein: CAWSVWGSPRYEQYF; CDR3 DNA: TGTGCCTGGAGTGTATGGGGCTCTCCCCGCTACGAGCAGTACTTC
D gene: .; V gene: TRBV28; clone size: few; J gene: TRBJ1-2; CDR3 protein: CASFKAGGYTF; CDR3 DNA: TGTGCCAGCTTCAAGGCTGGTGGCTACACCTTC
D gene: .; V gene: TRBV6-9; clone size: .; J gene: TRBJ1-3; CDR3 protein: CASSYGDTIYF; CDR3 DNA: TGTGCCAGCAGTTACGGAGACACCATATATTTT
D gene: .; V gene: TRBV6-1; clone size: .; J gene: TRBJ1-3; CDR3 protein: CASSEKPTAFSGNTIYF; CDR3 DNA: TGTGCCAGCAGTGAAAAACCGACAGCCTTCTCTGGAAACACCATATATTTT
D gene: .; V gene: TRBV6-1; clone size: many; J gene: TRBJ1-3; CDR3 protein: CASSLGAGTSGNTIYF; CDR3 DNA: TGTGCCAGCAGTTTGGGGGCTGGGACCTCCGGAAACACCATATATTTT
D gene: .; V gene: TRBV20-1; clone size: many; J gene: TRBJ2-7; CDR3 protein: CSARDRTYEQYF; CDR3 DNA: TGCAGTGCTAGAGATAGAACCTACGAGCAGTACTTC
D gene: .; V gene: TRBV6-1; clone size: few; J gene: TRBJ1-5; CDR3 protein: CASSKDINSNQPQHF; CDR3 DNA: TGTGCCAGCAGTAAGGACATTAATAGCAATCAGCCCCAGCATTTT
D gene: .; V gene: TRBV6-6; clone size: many; J gene: TRBJ2-1; CDR3 protein: CASSYSGLWGAYNEQFF; CDR3 DNA: TGTGCCAGCAGTTACTCGGGACTCTGGGGGGCTTACAATGAGCAGTTCTTC
D gene: TRBD2; V gene: TRBV20-1; clone size: many; J gene: TRBJ2-7; CDR3 protein: CSARDLAGGPYEQYF; CDR3 DNA: TGCAGTGCTAGAGATCTCGCGGGAGGGCCCTACGAGCAGTACTTC
D gene: TRBD2; V gene: TRBV7-6; clone size: many; J gene: TRBJ2-5; CDR3 protein: CASSLAGAGARQETQYF; CDR3 DNA: TGTGCCAGCAGCTTAGCAGGAGCGGGGGCTCGACAAGAGACCCAGTACTTC
D gene: TRBD1; V gene: TRBV2; clone size: .; J gene: TRBJ1-5; CDR3 protein: CASRRGQVGHQPQHF; CDR3 DNA: TGTGCCAGCAGGAGAGGACAGGTGGGACATCAGCCCCAGCATTTT
D gene: .; V gene: TRBV11-2; clone size: many; J gene: TRBJ2-1; CDR3 protein: CASSLRGNAVINEQFF; CDR3 DNA: TGTGCCAGCAGCTTAAGGGGGAATGCGGTAATCAATGAGCAGTTCTTC
D gene: TRBD1; V gene: TRBV27; clone size: many; J gene: TRBJ1-4; CDR3 protein: CASSRRQGTNEKLFF; CDR3 DNA: TGTGCCAGCAGTCGCCGACAGGGAACGAATGAAAAACTGTTTTTT
D gene: .; V gene: TRBV9; clone size: .; J gene: TRBJ2-3; CDR3 protein: CASSVGGRLTDTQYF; CDR3 DNA: TGTGCCAGCAGCGTAGGGGGACGACTCACAGATACGCAGTATTTT
D gene: .; V gene: TRBV3-1; clone size: .; J gene: TRBJ2-6; CDR3 protein: CASSQDLGTVSGANVLTF; CDR3 DNA: TGTGCCAGCAGCCAAGATCTAGGCACGGTCTCTGGGGCCAACGTCCTGACTTTC
D gene: .; V gene: TRBV5-1; clone size: few; J gene: TRBJ2-7; CDR3 protein: CASSPGGAGLYEQYF; CDR3 DNA: TGCGCCAGCAGCCCGGGTGGAGCGGGCCTCTACGAGCAGTACTTC
D gene: .; V gene: TRBV18; clone size: many; J gene: TRBJ2-5; CDR3 protein: CASSPFGGETQYF; CDR3 DNA: TGTGCCAGCTCACCATTTGGGGGGGAGACCCAGTACTTC
D gene: .; V gene: TRBV12-3/TRBV12-4; clone size: many; J gene: TRBJ2-2; CDR3 protein: CASSLRQANTGELFF; CDR3 DNA: TGTGCCAGCAGTTTGAGGCAGGCGAACACCGGGGAGCTGTTTTTT
D gene: TRBD1; V gene: TRBV28; clone size: many; J gene: TRBJ2-5; CDR3 protein: CASSPRRQGRETQYF; CDR3 DNA: TGTGCCAGCAGCCCAAGACGACAGGGTAGAGAGACCCAGTACTTC
D gene: TRBD2; V gene: TRBV12-3/TRBV12-4; clone size: many; J gene: TRBJ2-2; CDR3 protein: CASSLPYGTSGGPGELFF; CDR3 DNA: TGTGCCAGCAGTTTACCGTACGGGACTAGCGGGGGACCCGGGGAGCTGTTTTTT
D gene: TRBD2; V gene: TRBV15; clone size: .; J gene: TRBJ2-1; CDR3 protein: CATSRQRAGEFYNEQFF; CDR3 DNA: TGTGCCACCAGCAGACAACGAGCGGGAGAGTTCTACAATGAGCAGTTCTTC
D gene: .; V gene: TRBV5-1; clone size: few; J gene: TRBJ1-2; CDR3 protein: CASSLGRRQLYGYTF; CDR3 DNA: TGCGCCAGCAGCTTGGGCAGAAGACAACTCTATGGCTACACCTTC
D gene: TRBD2; V gene: TRBV12-3/TRBV12-4; clone size: many; J gene: TRBJ2-5; CDR3 protein: CASSLQGGRETQYF; CDR3 DNA: TGTGCCAGCAGTTTACAGGGAGGGCGAGAGACCCAGTACTTC
D gene: .; V gene: TRBV30; clone size: many; J gene: TRBJ2-7; CDR3 protein: CAWSVNGISDEQYF; CDR3 DNA: TGTGCCTGGAGTGTAAATGGCATCTCCGACGAGCAGTACTTC
D gene: .; V gene: TRBV11-2; clone size: many; J gene: TRBJ2-3; CDR3 protein: CASSAVGSTDTQYF; CDR3 DNA: TGTGCCAGCAGCGCTGTTGGCTCCACAGATACGCAGTATTTT